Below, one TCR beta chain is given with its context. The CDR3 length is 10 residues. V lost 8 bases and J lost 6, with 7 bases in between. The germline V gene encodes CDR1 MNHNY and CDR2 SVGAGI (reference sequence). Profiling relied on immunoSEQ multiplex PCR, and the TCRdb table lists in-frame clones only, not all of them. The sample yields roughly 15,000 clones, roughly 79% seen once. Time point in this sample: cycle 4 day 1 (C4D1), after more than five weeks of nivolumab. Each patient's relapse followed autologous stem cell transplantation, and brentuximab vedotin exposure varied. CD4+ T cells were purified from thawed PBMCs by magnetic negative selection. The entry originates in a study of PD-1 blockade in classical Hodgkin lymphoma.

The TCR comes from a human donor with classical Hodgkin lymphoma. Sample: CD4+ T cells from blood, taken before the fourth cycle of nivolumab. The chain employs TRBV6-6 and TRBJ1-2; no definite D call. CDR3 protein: CASRGNGYTF. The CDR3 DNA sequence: TGTGCCAGCCGGGGTAATGGCTACACCTTC.